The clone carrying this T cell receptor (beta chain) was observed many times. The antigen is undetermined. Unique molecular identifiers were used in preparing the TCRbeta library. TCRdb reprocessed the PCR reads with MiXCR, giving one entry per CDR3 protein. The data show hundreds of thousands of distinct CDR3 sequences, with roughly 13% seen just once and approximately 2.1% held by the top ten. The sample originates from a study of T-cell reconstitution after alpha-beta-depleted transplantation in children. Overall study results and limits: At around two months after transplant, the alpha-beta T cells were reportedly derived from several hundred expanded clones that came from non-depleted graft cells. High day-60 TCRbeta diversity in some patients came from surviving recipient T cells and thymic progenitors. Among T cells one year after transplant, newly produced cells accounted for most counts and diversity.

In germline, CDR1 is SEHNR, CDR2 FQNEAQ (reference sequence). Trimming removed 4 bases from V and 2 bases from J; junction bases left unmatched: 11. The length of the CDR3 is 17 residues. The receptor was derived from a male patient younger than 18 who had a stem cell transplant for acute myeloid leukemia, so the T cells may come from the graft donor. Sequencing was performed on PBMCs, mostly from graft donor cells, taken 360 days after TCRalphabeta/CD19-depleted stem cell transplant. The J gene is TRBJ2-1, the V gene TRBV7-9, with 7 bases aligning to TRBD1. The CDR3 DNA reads TGTGCCAGCAGCTCCCGTTTTGGGCAGGGGGCCTACAATGAGCAGTTCTTC. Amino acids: CASSSRFGQGAYNEQFF.